A selection of T cell receptor beta chains follows, all from one sample in a study of graft-versus-host responses after intestinal transplantation. These TCRs' antigens remain unknown. Profiled with immunoSEQ multiplex PCR; TCRdb holds only in-frame clones, not every one. The sample yields just over 95,000 clones, 92% seen once. The material was unstimulated CD4+ T cells sorted from spleen or lymph node cells, obtained before intestinal transplant. Receptor source: a human donor who received an intestinal transplant. CDR3s include the opening cysteine and the closing phenylalanine or tryptophan. A D gene is named only where the DNA matches it firmly. Not all rows give a size; the values are once, few, many and, for expanded clones, a class.

clone_size	d_call	j_call	v_call	cdr3_aa	cdr3_nt
-	TRBD1	TRBJ2-5	TRBV5-1	CASSWTGPQETQYF	TGCGCCAGCAGCTGGACAGGGCCCCAAGAGACCCAGTACTTC
-	TRBD2	TRBJ2-5	TRBV7-2	CASSRSGGIQETQYF	TGTGCCAGCAGCCGTAGCGGGGGCATCCAAGAGACCCAGTACTTC
-	-	TRBJ2-7	TRBV6-5	CASSYTTGSSYEQYF	TGTGCCAGCAGTTACACTACAGGGAGCTCCTACGAGCAGTACTTC
-	-	TRBJ1-1	TRBV7-8	CASSFNQGMTEAFF	TGTGCCAGCAGCTTTAATCAGGGGATGACTGAAGCTTTCTTT
-	TRBD2	TRBJ2-7	TRBV5-4	CASSLELATTYEQYF	TGTGCCAGCAGCTTGGAACTAGCGACTACCTACGAGCAGTACTTC
-	TRBD1	TRBJ1-5	TRBV30	CAWSRDRDGGNQPQHF	TGTGCCTGGAGCCGGGACAGGGACGGTGGCAATCAGCCCCAGCATTTT
-	-	TRBJ1-4	TRBV5-1	CASSELGDREKLFF	TGCGCCAGCAGTGAGCTCGGGGATCGAGAAAAACTGTTTTTT
-	-	TRBJ2-3	TRBV27	CATGQPSTDTQYF	TGTGCCACCGGACAGCCTAGCACAGATACGCAGTATTTT
-	-	TRBJ1-2	TRBV20-1	CSARSRGGYTF	TGCAGTGCTAGATCACGAGGCGGCTACACCTTC
-	-	TRBJ2-7	TRBV5-4	CASSGLKGSSYEQYF	TGTGCCAGCAGCGGGCTCAAAGGCAGCTCCTACGAGCAGTACTTC
-	TRBD1	TRBJ2-7	TRBV27	CASSDRDRAFYEQYF	TGTGCCAGCAGCGACCGGGACAGGGCCTTCTACGAGCAGTACTTC
-	-	TRBJ2-7	TRBV7-9	CASSLGFAAYEQYF	TGTGCCAGCAGCTTAGGGTTTGCAGCGTACGAGCAGTACTTC
-	-	TRBJ2-7	TRBV6-1	CASSELSSLEQYF	TGTGCCAGCAGTGAATTGTCTTCGTTGGAGCAGTACTTC
-	-	TRBJ1-2	TRBV29-1	CSVQGPTLNYGYTF	TGCAGCGTTCAGGGCCCAACCCTCAACTATGGCTACACCTTC
-	-	TRBJ2-7	TRBV7-3	CASSLSAGDEQYF	TGTGCCAGCAGCTTATCAGCAGGGGACGAGCAGTACTTC
-	TRBD2	TRBJ2-3	TRBV5-5	CASSLYLGGGTDTQYF	TGTGCCAGCAGCTTGTATCTGGGAGGGGGCACAGATACGCAGTATTTT
-	-	TRBJ2-7	TRBV2	CASLRVSEQYF	TGTGCCTCCCTTCGGGTCTCCGAGCAGTACTTC
-	TRBD1	TRBJ1-5	TRBV27	CASSPGPRDREWQPQHF	TGTGCCAGCAGCCCGGGCCCCCGGGACAGGGAATGGCAGCCCCAGCATTTT
once	TRBD2	TRBJ2-2	TRBV27	CASSLTSGGWELFF	TGTGCCAGCAGTTTAACGTCGGGGGGGTGGGAGCTGTTTTTT
-	TRBD1	TRBJ2-7	TRBV6-6	CASSTGTGHYEQYF	TGTGCCAGCAGTACCGGGACAGGACACTACGAGCAGTACTTC
-	TRBD1	TRBJ1-2	TRBV28	CASSTGVYGYTF	TGTGCCAGCAGTACAGGGGTCTATGGCTACACCTTC
-	TRBD2	TRBJ2-3	TRBV2	CASGRGASTDTQYF	TGTGCCAGCGGGCGGGGGGCTAGCACAGATACGCAGTATTTT
-	TRBD2	TRBJ2-1	TRBV7-2	CASSLVAGGRNEQFF	TGTGCCAGCAGCTTAGTAGCGGGGGGTCGGAATGAGCAGTTCTTC
-	-	TRBJ2-7	TRBV5-4	CASSPAGEYEQYF	TGTGCCAGCAGCCCGGCCGGGGAATACGAGCAGTACTTC
-	-	TRBJ2-3	TRBV14	CASSQGGGAPQYF	TGTGCCAGCAGCCAAGGTGGCGGAGCGCCCCAGTATTTT
-	TRBD1	TRBJ1-2	TRBV19	CASIPGQGPYGYTF	TGTGCCAGTATTCCGGGACAGGGGCCCTATGGCTACACCTTC
-	-	TRBJ2-3	TRBV4-3	CASSRRPRADTQYF	TGCGCCAGCAGCCGCAGACCCAGGGCAGATACGCAGTATTTT
-	-	TRBJ2-3	TRBV7-3	CASSPGWGKGVTQYF	TGTGCCAGCAGCCCAGGATGGGGGAAGGGGGTTACGCAGTATTTT
-	TRBD1	TRBJ1-1	TRBV7-9	CASTDRDREMNTEAFF	TGTGCCAGCACCGACCGGGACAGGGAAATGAACACTGAAGCTTTCTTT
-	-	TRBJ1-1	TRBV6-1	CASSPWLNTEAFF	TGTGCCAGCAGCCCGTGGCTGAACACTGAAGCTTTCTTT
-	-	TRBJ2-7	TRBV6-5	CASRDGIYEQYF	TGTGCCAGCAGGGACGGGATCTACGAGCAGTACTTC
-	-	TRBJ2-3	TRBV13	CASSIVPGTQYF	TGTGCCAGCAGCATAGTACCGGGTACGCAGTATTTT
-	TRBD1	TRBJ1-4	TRBV6-5	CASRGQGRFEKLFF	TGTGCCAGCAGGGGACAGGGGCGGTTTGAAAAACTGTTTTTT
-	-	TRBJ1-3	TRBV7-9	CASSSGGPGNTIYF	TGTGCCAGCAGCTCCGGAGGGCCCGGAAACACCATATATTTT
-	-	TRBJ1-2	TRBV29-1	CSVPTGSSNYGYTF	TGCAGCGTCCCGACAGGATCCTCTAACTATGGCTACACCTTC
-	-	TRBJ1-1	TRBV6-5	CASRLTGNTEAFF	TGTGCCAGCAGGCTCACAGGGAACACTGAAGCTTTCTTT
-	-	TRBJ2-5	TRBV5-1	CASSLRSRETQYF	TGCGCCAGCAGCCTCAGGTCCCGGGAGACCCAGTACTTC